These T cell receptor beta chains were read from a single sample in a study of T-cell memory formation after mild COVID-19. Each CDR3 protein is one row after TCRdb ran MiXCR on the 5' RACE reads. The sample lists 210,000 or so distinct CDR3 sequences; approximately 16% were seen once. The material sequenced was PBMCs or a T cell subset sorted from them (not recorded which). The receptors come from an adult woman who had mild COVID-19 (a few samples of this study predate the infection). Cell type and time point are not known. CDR3s include the opening cysteine and the closing phenylalanine or tryptophan. The order of the fields is V gene, D gene, J gene, clone size, CDR3 protein, CDR3 DNA. The D gene is left open where the match is weak. A clone size is listed for some rows: how often the clone was seen (once, few, many), or a class if it is expanded.

TRBV6-5	-	TRBJ2-1	-	CASRTGQKKQFF	TGTGCCAGCAGGACGGGGCAGAAGAAGCAGTTCTTC
TRBV7-2	-	TRBJ2-7	few	CASLGKDYEQYF	TGTGCCAGCCTTGGGAAGGACTACGAGCAGTACTTC
TRBV5-1	-	TRBJ2-5	few	CASSLGQSTQYF	TGCGCCAGCAGCTTGGGACAATCGACCCAGTACTTC
TRBV4-1	-	TRBJ2-1	few	CASSRPGLLDNEQFF	TGCGCCAGCAGCCGTCCCGGGCTACTAGACAATGAGCAGTTCTTC
TRBV5-5	TRBD2	TRBJ2-1	few	CASSLVVGGSYNEQFF	TGTGCCAGCAGCTTGGTGGTGGGAGGGTCCTACAATGAGCAGTTCTTC
TRBV4-2	-	TRBJ2-5	-	CASSQLGLGVGETQYF	TGTGCCAGCAGCCAACTCGGGCTGGGGGTAGGAGAGACCCAGTACTTC
TRBV12-3/TRBV12-4	-	TRBJ2-5	-	CASAKSGQETQYF	TGTGCCAGTGCAAAGAGCGGACAAGAGACCCAGTACTTC
TRBV3-1	TRBD1	TRBJ1-1	-	CASLGQGNTEAFF	TGTGCCAGCCTCGGACAGGGAAACACTGAAGCTTTCTTT
TRBV6-5	-	TRBJ1-2	few	CASSLTSSGAVGYTF	TGTGCCAGCAGTCTAACCTCCTCGGGCGCGGTTGGCTACACCTTC
TRBV12-3/TRBV12-4	-	TRBJ1-2	-	CASMLDGNYGYTF	TGTGCCAGCATGCTCGACGGGAACTATGGCTACACCTTC
TRBV12-3/TRBV12-4	TRBD2	TRBJ2-5	-	CASSFTSGVETQYF	TGTGCCAGCAGTTTCACTAGCGGGGTGGAGACCCAGTACTTC
TRBV3-1	-	TRBJ1-2	few	CASSPHGRVPYGYTF	TGTGCCAGCAGCCCACACGGCAGGGTACCCTATGGCTACACCTTC
TRBV5-6	TRBD1	TRBJ1-2	-	CASSRGTATGGYGYTF	TGTGCCAGCAGCCGCGGCACCGCGACAGGGGGCTATGGCTACACCTTC
TRBV7-9	-	TRBJ2-7	few	CASSLEAGEQYF	TGTGCCAGCAGCTTAGAGGCGGGCGAGCAGTACTTC
TRBV6-5	TRBD2	TRBJ2-7	-	CASGMTSGKSSYEQYF	TGTGCCAGCGGGATGACTAGCGGAAAGAGCTCCTACGAGCAGTACTTC
TRBV24-1	TRBD2	TRBJ2-3	-	CATSDLTAGTDTQYF	TGTGCCACCAGTGATCTGACAGCGGGGACAGATACGCAGTATTTT
TRBV5-4	-	TRBJ2-7	-	CASSLEGTDNPYEQYF	TGTGCCAGCAGCTTGGAGGGGACCGACAACCCGTACGAGCAGTACTTC
TRBV10-2	-	TRBJ1-5	-	CASSDRRDQPQHF	TGCGCCAGCAGTGATCGGAGGGACCAGCCCCAGCATTTT
TRBV7-6	-	TRBJ1-1	many	CASSLRVGNTEAFF	TGTGCCAGCAGCTTAAGGGTAGGCAACACTGAAGCTTTCTTT
TRBV7-2	-	TRBJ2-5	-	CASSLGQMETQYF	TGTGCCAGCAGCTTAGGACAGATGGAGACCCAGTACTTC
TRBV29-1	-	TRBJ2-3	few	CSAGLGTDTQYF	TGCAGCGCCGGGCTAGGCACAGATACGCAGTATTTT
TRBV12-3/TRBV12-4	-	TRBJ1-5	-	CASSPNLGQPQHF	TGTGCCAGCAGTCCCAACCTGGGACAGCCCCAGCATTTT
TRBV7-2	TRBD2	TRBJ2-7	few	CASSLLKGGRGDSYEQYF	TGTGCCAGCAGCTTACTCAAAGGCGGGAGGGGTGACTCCTACGAGCAGTACTTC
TRBV4-2	TRBD1	TRBJ1-2	-	CASSQVEGRQGINYGYTF	TGTGCCAGCAGCCAAGTAGAGGGGAGACAGGGGATCAACTATGGCTACACCTTC
TRBV4-3	TRBD2	TRBJ2-1	-	CASNTELAGADEQFF	TGCGCCAGCAATACGGAACTAGCGGGAGCGGATGAGCAGTTCTTC
TRBV6-5	TRBD2	TRBJ2-7	few	CASRSSGTYEQYF	TGTGCCAGCAGGAGTAGCGGGACCTACGAGCAGTACTTC
TRBV10-3	-	TRBJ2-7	-	CDISESGQREQYF	TGTGACATCAGTGAGTCGGGACAAAGGGAGCAGTACTTC
TRBV5-6	-	TRBJ2-1	-	CASSFGGGPYNEQFF	TGTGCCAGCAGCTTTGGAGGGGGTCCCTACAATGAGCAGTTCTTC
TRBV6-5	TRBD1	TRBJ2-1	few	CASSSPRDSYYNEQFF	TGTGCCAGCAGCAGCCCCCGGGACAGTTATTACAATGAGCAGTTCTTC
TRBV7-8	-	TRBJ2-5	-	CASSLLGAAQETQYF	TGTGCCAGCAGCTTATTGGGGGCAGCCCAAGAGACCCAGTACTTC
TRBV11-1	-	TRBJ2-7	once	CASSYGGIGPYEQYF	TGTGCCAGCAGCTACGGCGGAATAGGGCCCTACGAGCAGTACTTC
TRBV5-1	TRBD1	TRBJ1-4	few	CASRGGSGKLFF	TGCGCCAGCAGAGGGGGCTCCGGAAAACTGTTTTTT
TRBV12-3/TRBV12-4	-	TRBJ2-3	few	CASRRDSVADTQYF	TGTGCCAGCAGGCGGGACTCAGTCGCAGATACGCAGTATTTT
TRBV7-3	-	TRBJ2-7	few	CASSLNVGGEQYF	TGTGCCAGCAGCTTAAATGTCGGGGGAGAGCAGTACTTC
TRBV12-3/TRBV12-4	TRBD1	TRBJ1-1	-	CASSPGQGYEAFF	TGTGCCAGCAGTCCCGGACAGGGGTATGAAGCTTTCTTT
TRBV7-7	-	TRBJ2-1	-	CASSLARHNEQFF	TGTGCCAGCAGCTTAGCCCGTCACAATGAGCAGTTCTTC
TRBV5-8	-	TRBJ1-2	few	CASSVRLSGTRYGYTF	TGTGCCAGCAGCGTACGACTCTCCGGGACCCGCTATGGCTACACCTTC
TRBV7-2	-	TRBJ2-5	few	CASSLDPGPREGETQYF	TGTGCCAGCAGCTTGGATCCGGGACCACGCGAGGGGGAGACCCAGTACTTC
TRBV12-3/TRBV12-4	-	TRBJ2-7	few	CASSSDRRFHEQYF	TGTGCCAGCAGTTCAGACAGGAGGTTCCACGAGCAGTACTTC
TRBV18	TRBD2	TRBJ2-1	few	CASSGLIAGEGNEQFF	TGTGCCAGCTCAGGACTCATAGCGGGAGAAGGCAATGAGCAGTTCTTC
TRBV7-9	TRBD1	TRBJ1-1	-	CASSRGQGEAFF	TGTGCCAGCAGCCGGGGACAGGGTGAAGCTTTCTTT
TRBV6-5	TRBD1	TRBJ1-1	-	CASSLAGGINTEAFF	TGTGCCAGCAGTCTTGCAGGGGGAATTAACACTGAAGCTTTCTTT
TRBV12-3/TRBV12-4	TRBD1	TRBJ2-1	few	CASRPGQGTPSYNEQFF	TGTGCCAGCAGACCCGGACAGGGGACCCCTTCCTACAATGAGCAGTTCTTC
TRBV27	-	TRBJ1-1	-	CASSFSRQGTEAFF	TGTGCCAGCAGCTTTTCACGGCAAGGGACTGAAGCTTTCTTT
TRBV12-3/TRBV12-4	TRBD2	TRBJ2-1	-	CASSDPGLAGGREQFF	TGTGCCAGCAGTGACCCGGGACTAGCGGGGGGGCGTGAGCAGTTCTTC
TRBV12-3/TRBV12-4	TRBD1	TRBJ1-1	few	CASSLGQVGLFGFF	TGTGCCAGCAGCCTCGGACAGGTGGGATTATTTGGTTTCTTT
TRBV16	-	TRBJ1-5	-	CASTVGARQPQHF	TGTGCCAGCACGGTCGGGGCTCGTCAGCCCCAGCATTTT
TRBV9	-	TRBJ1-1	-	CASSASTYFSNTEAFF	TGTGCCAGCAGCGCCAGCACGTATTTTTCGAACACTGAAGCTTTCTTT
TRBV10-3	-	TRBJ1-5	few	CATGADSNQPQHF	TGTGCCACCGGAGCGGATAGCAATCAGCCCCAGCATTTT